Below are 20 T cell receptor beta chains sequenced from a single sample in a study of shared clonotypes between healthy human individuals. The method was immunoSEQ multiplex PCR; TCRdb's version includes in-frame clones alone and lacks a portion of them. The sample records some 1.4 million clones, around 97% being singletons. The sequencing sample was made of naive CD4+ T cells sorted from blood. Noted subset: CD45RA+ positively selected. The receptors come from a young man in good health.

The rearrangement uses TRBV20-1 and TRBJ2-7; 7 bases agree with TRBD1. V dropped 6 bases and J dropped 5; count of bases not matched to a gene: 4. Germline V gene lookup returns CDR1 DFQATT and CDR2 SNEGSKA (reference sequence). The CDR3 sequence is 11 residues long. CDR3 DNA: TGCAGTGCCGACAGGGTTAACGAGCAGTACTTC. Translated: CSADRVNEQYF.

This chain links TRBV28 with TRBJ1-4; the D is unclear. This CDR3 is 15 amino acids long. The V end lost 3 bases, the J end lost 4 bases, and 12 bases lay between the germline ends. Germline assignment: CDR1 MDHEN and CDR2 SYDVKM. CDR3 bases: TGTGCCAGCAGTTTGCCTCGGGGTATTAATGAAAAACTGTTTTTT. It specifies CASSLPRGINEKLFF.

The CDR3 loop is CASSYRDLYEQYF. CDR3 bases: TGTGCCAGCAGTTACCGGGACCTTTACGAGCAGTACTTC. V is TRBV11-2 and J is TRBJ2-7; D tentatively fits TRBD1 or TRBD2 (5 bases each). V lost 6 bases and J 4 bases, leaving 13 bases between the germline ends. CDR3 size: 13 residues. CDR1 is SGHAT, CDR2 FQNNGV, per germline.

J is TRBJ2-3 and V is TRBV29-1, with 7 bases that match TRBD1. Germline values: CDR1 SQVTM, CDR2 ANQGSEA. This CDR3 spans 15 amino acids. After removal of 3 bases from V and 3 bases from J, the junction contained 9 bases not matched to a gene. As DNA, the CDR3 is TGCAGCGTTGACTTTGCAGGGGGTGAGACAGATACGCAGTATTTT. Translation gives CSVDFAGGETDTQYF.

The rearrangement joins TRBV6-6 to TRBJ1-5; no clear D gene. V lost 11 bases and J lost 9, with 23 bases in between. The germline V gene encodes CDR1 MNHNY and CDR2 SVGAGI (reference sequence). This CDR3 spans 14 amino acids. The CDR3 DNA is TGTGCCGTACAGCTAGCAGGAAATCGGCCGCCCCAGCATTTT. Translating gives CAVQLAGNRPPQHF.

The V gene is TRBV20-1, the J gene TRBJ2-7, with unresolved D. Per the germline V gene, CDR1 is DFQATT and CDR2 is SNEGSKA (reference sequence). This CDR3 is 11 amino acids long. V gave up 8 bases and J gave up 9 bases, with 17 bases separating them. The CDR3 spells CSPRSERGQYF. The CDR3 nucleotides are TGCAGTCCGAGGTCCGAGCGAGGGCAGTACTTC.

The V gene is TRBV28, the J gene TRBJ1-2, with D hard to call. CDR1 and CDR2 from the germline V gene are MDHEN and SYDVKM. Trimming cost V 5 bases and J 4 bases, with 17 bases left between them. The CDR3 is made up of 15 amino acids. CDR3 sequence: CASSPLTPGIYGYTF. The CDR3 nucleotides are TGTGCCAGCAGTCCCTTGACACCTGGAATCTATGGCTACACCTTC.

The CDR3 region has the DNA TGTGCCAGCAGCGGGTCCGGGCCCTCTTTCCGTGCCCAGCATTTT. Encoded protein: CASSGSGPSFRAQHF. The chain links TRBV27 to TRBJ1-5, with D unclear. CDR3 length: 15 amino acids. Germline V gene lookup returns CDR1 MNHEY and CDR2 SMNVEV (reference sequence). V was clipped by 6 bases and J by 11 bases, with 23 bases between them.

The chain carries TRBV5-1 and TRBJ1-2; D is uncertain. With 0 bases removed from V and 1 base from J, the gap between germline ends came to 10 bases. The CDR3 contains 15 residues. Germline-derived CDR1 and CDR2 are SGHRS and YFSETQ. The CDR3 region is CASSLVAGVNYGYTF. The CDR3 DNA sequence: TGCGCCAGCAGCTTGGTGGCAGGAGTTAACTATGGCTACACCTTC. Looking up the rest from reference TRBV5-1 and TRBJ1-2 gives the full variable domain: KAGVTQTPRYLIKTRGQQVTLSCSPISGHRSVSWYQQTPGQGLQFLFEYFSETQRNKGNFPGRFSGRQFSNSRSEMNVSTLELGDSALYLCASSLVAGVNYGYTFGSGTRLTVV.

CDR3 amino acids: CASSLFGLAGTSYNEQFF. The CDR3 region has the DNA TGTGCCAGCAGCTTATTCGGTTTAGCGGGAACCTCCTACAATGAGCAGTTCTTC. This sequence joins TRBV7-2 and TRBJ2-1, with 8 bases aligning to TRBD2. The CDR3 spans 18 residues. Germline assignment: CDR1 SGHTA and CDR2 FQGNSA. Germline trimming cut 2 bases from V and 0 bases from J; bases unmatched to any gene: 9.

The rearrangement uses TRBV27 and TRBJ2-1; D gene ambiguous. Between the trimmed V and J ends, which lost 3 bases and 0 bases, there was a span of 12 bases. The CDR3 covers 16 residues. Germline V gives CDR1 MNHEY, CDR2 SMNVEV (reference sequence). The CDR3 nucleotides read TGTGCCAGCAGTTTCACTCTATGGGGCTCCTACAATGAGCAGTTCTTC. The encoded protein is CASSFTLWGSYNEQFF.

V usage is TRBV18 and J usage is TRBJ2-6; the D is unclear. Trimming pared 6 bases from V and 4 bases from J, leaving 13 bases between. Germline CDR1 reads KGHSH; CDR2 reads LQKENI. The length of the CDR3 is 15 residues. DNA of the CDR3: TGTGCCAGCTCTCAGACCCAATGGGGGGCCAACGTCCTGACTTTC. Its protein is CASSQTQWGANVLTF.

As for this clone: Other nucleotide sequences in the sample specify the same CDR3. V usage is TRBV28 and J usage is TRBJ1-2; 7 bases line up with TRBD1. The CDR3 is 13 amino acids. Germline V lookup: CDR1 MDHEN, CDR2 SYDVKM. Trimming at V came to 5 bases and at J to 3 bases, leaving 3 bases not matched to a gene. The CDR3 nucleotides are TGTGCCAGCAGTCCAGGGGGAGACTATGGCTACACCTTC. Protein sequence: CASSPGGDYGYTF.

J is TRBJ1-4 and V is TRBV27; D unclear. Germline V CDR1 and CDR2: MNHEY, SMNVEV (reference sequence). V was clipped by 6 bases and J by 4 bases, with 6 bases between them. The length of the CDR3 is 12 residues. In nucleotides, the CDR3 is TGTGCCAGCAGCCGATATAATGAAAAACTGTTTTTT. Its translation: CASSRYNEKLFF.

This sequence joins TRBV29-1 and TRBJ2-6; D may be TRBD2 (5 bases). The CDR3 sequence is 17 residues long. The germline V and J ends were trimmed by 4 bases and 0 bases, with 16 bases remaining between them. Germline-derived CDR1 and CDR2 are SQVTM and ANQGSEA. CDR3 coding DNA: TGCAGCGTTGTGTCCCCCACTCGGGGCTCTGGGGCCAACGTCCTGACTTTC. It translates to CSVVSPTRGSGANVLTF. Together with reference TRBV29-1 and TRBJ2-6, the CDR3 gives the full variable domain: SAVISQKPSRDICQRGTSLTIQCQVDSQVTMMFWYRQQPGQSLTLIATANQGSEATYESGFVIDKFPISRPNLTFSTLTVSNMSPEDSSIYLCSVVSPTRGSGANVLTFGAGSRLTVL.

The chain has TRBV6-1 and TRBJ2-7, with a weak D call TRBD2 (5 bases). The CDR3 covers 14 residues. The V end was cut by 7 bases, the J end by 3 bases, with 16 bases between. CDR1 is MNHNS and CDR2 is SASEGT in the germline V gene. The DNA of the CDR3 is TGTGCCAGCATATCCCGGCTAGCCTTCTACGAGCAGTACTTC. The encoded protein is CASISRLAFYEQYF.

V gene TRBV4-1 combines with J gene TRBJ1-5, with no clear D. Trimming stripped 1 base from V and 1 base from J, with 14 bases between. The CDR3 loop spans 17 amino acids. The germline V gene encodes CDR1 MGHRA and CDR2 YSYEKL. CDR3 nucleotide sequence: TGCGCCAGCAGCCAAGGGAGTCTAGTGGGGAGCAATCAGCCCCAGCATTTT. Translating gives CASSQGSLVGSNQPQHF.

CDR3 DNA: TGCAGTGCTAGGCCGTGGGAGGGGGGGTTCTTC. Translated: CSARPWEGGFF. The chain is built from TRBV20-1 and TRBJ2-1; D possibly corresponds to TRBD2 (7 bases). Germline V gene lookup returns CDR1 DFQATT and CDR2 SNEGSKA (reference sequence). This CDR3 comprises 11 residues. The V and J ends lost 3 bases and 15 bases respectively, with 15 bases between them.

The chain employs TRBV30 and TRBJ2-7; 8 nucleotides line up with TRBD2. The CDR3 length is 13 residues. Germline values: CDR1 GTSNPN, CDR2 SVGIG (reference sequence). The V segment lost 8 bases and the J segment 2 bases; nucleotides outside the gene matches: 8. CDR3 DNA sequence: TGTGCCGTGGATAGCGGGACCGCCTACGAGCAGTACTTC. Translating it yields CAVDSGTAYEQYF.

The chain couples TRBV6-6 to TRBJ1-1, with D unclear. The CDR3 covers 13 residues. Germline loops: CDR1 MNHNY, CDR2 SVGAGI (reference sequence). V was pared by 6 bases and J by 6 bases, with 14 bases between. The CDR3 DNA reads as TGTGCCAGCAGCGGGCGCGTGGGCTCTGAAGCTTTCTTT. Encoded protein: CASSGRVGSEAFF.